The clone carrying this TCR beta chain was observed once. The record originates from a study of blood T cell repertoires in COVID-19. Study-level information: The United States, Italy and Spain supplied acute and convalescent COVID-19 samples. Nucleic acid was either cDNA or gDNA, and it came from T cells, B-cell-depleted T cells, or PBMCs.

Original methodology: Researchers report that nucleated cell counts were estimated from reference gene primer amplification. Clones were read by immunoSEQ multiplex PCR, and TCRdb kept only the in-frame ones, dropping some. Clone size and V and J calls were adopted from that table, with D and trimming inferred from the DNA. The sample lists 99,000 or so clones; more than 75% were seen once. Germline CDR1 and CDR2: LNHDA and SQIVND (reference sequence). The CDR3 extends over 15 amino acids. With 4 bases clipped from V and 3 bases from J, the junction kept 4 bases outside the gene matches. This clonotype was sampled from a man aged 55 to 70 with acute or convalescent COVID-19. This rearrangement joins TRBV19 to TRBJ2-2; 8 bases map to TRBD2. Sequencing was performed on peripheral blood. The CDR3 DNA follows: TGTGCCAGTAGTACGGGGGGGACTTACACCGGGGAGCTGTTTTTT. This sequence encodes CASSTGGTYTGELFF.